This T cell receptor beta chain was captured by sequencing in a study of T cell changes during pregnancy in multiple sclerosis (dated by TCRdb to between 2018 and 2020). With regard to the full study: The study looked at changes in the T cell repertoire across pregnancy in women with multiple sclerosis.

A distance of 12 bases separates the germline ends of V and J, which lose 2 bases and 1 base respectively. The CDR3 covers 15 residues, taking in both the cysteine and the phenylalanine. The sequence is cut down to CDR3 DNA, 45 bases in frame from base 1. CDR1 and CDR2 are read off the germline V gene as SGDLS and YYNGEE. Worth noting for this clone: Its binding antigen is unknown. The input lacks base qualities; no much larger clone sits a single base away.

The receptor library was made with the immunoSEQ multiplex PCR assay. TCRdb's version of the immuneACCESS table is confined to in-frame rearrangements and falls short of the full clone set. An unresolved V gene accounts for under half of the shortfall where checked; the remainder is of unknown origin. This sample is represented by approximately 98,000 clones; approximately 90% of them were singletons. The top ten clonotypes cover roughly 2.3% of the sample. The sample in question was peripheral blood, obtained after pregnancy. The sequence was obtained from a female donor in good health, enrolled as a control in a pregnancy study. The chain was built from TRBV9 and TRBJ1-1; the D region possibly corresponds to TRBD1 (5 bases align). The bases read TGTGCCAGCAGCGTTCAGAAGGGGTGGAACACTGAAGCTTTCTTT. It encodes CASSVQKGWNTEAFF.